This TCR beta chain is drawn from a study of blood T cell repertoires in COVID-19. Study-level information: From the United States, Italy and Spain came samples of acute and convalescent COVID-19. Sources were T cells, B-cell-depleted T cells, or PBMCs; the material itself was cDNA or gDNA.

Assay used: immunoSEQ multiplex PCR; TCRdb lists only in-frame clones, some missing. The top ten clones hold 3.5% to 5% of a sample with about 240,000 clones, more than 85% of them seen once. Trimming took 3 bases from V and 4 from J, leaving 9 bases between them. The CDR3 runs 14 residues. Per the germline V gene, CDR1 is SEHNR and CDR2 is FQNEAQ (reference sequence). This chain uses TRBV7-9 with TRBJ1-4, with D tentatively TRBD1 (6 bases). The origin of this receptor is a woman aged 25 to 39 who had recovered from COVID-19. The sample taken for sequencing was PBMCs or T cells enriched from blood (not recorded which). The CDR3 nucleotides read TGTGCCAGCAGCTTGAACAGGGATAATGAAAAACTGTTTTTT. It translates to CASSLNRDNEKLFF.